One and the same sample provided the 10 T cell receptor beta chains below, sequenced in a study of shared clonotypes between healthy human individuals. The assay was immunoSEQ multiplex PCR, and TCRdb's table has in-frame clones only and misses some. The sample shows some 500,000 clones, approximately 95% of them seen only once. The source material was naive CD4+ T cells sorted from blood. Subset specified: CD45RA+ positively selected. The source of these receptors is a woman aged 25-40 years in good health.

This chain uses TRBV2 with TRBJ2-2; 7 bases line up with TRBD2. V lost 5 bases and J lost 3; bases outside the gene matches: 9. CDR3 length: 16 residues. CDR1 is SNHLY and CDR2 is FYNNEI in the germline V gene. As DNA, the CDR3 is TGTGCCAGCAGTCCTCGTCGCGGGAGTCACACCGGGGAGCTGTTTTTT. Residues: CASSPRRGSHTGELFF.

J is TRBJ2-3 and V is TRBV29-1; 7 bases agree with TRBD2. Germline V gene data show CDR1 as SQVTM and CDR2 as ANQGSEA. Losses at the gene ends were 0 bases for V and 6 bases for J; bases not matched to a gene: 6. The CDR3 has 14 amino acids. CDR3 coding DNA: TGCAGCGTTGAAGATTGGGAGGGGACTGATACGCAGTATTTT. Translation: CSVEDWEGTDTQYF.

CDR3 sequence (DNA): TGTGCCAGCAGTGGCACTAGCGGGAGTCATGAGCAGTTCTTC. Its protein product is CASSGTSGSHEQFF. The chain combines TRBV2 with TRBJ2-1; 11 bases agree with TRBD2. V lost 4 bases and J lost 8; bases outside the gene matches: 4. The CDR3 consists of 14 residues. CDR1 and CDR2 from the germline V gene are SNHLY and FYNNEI.

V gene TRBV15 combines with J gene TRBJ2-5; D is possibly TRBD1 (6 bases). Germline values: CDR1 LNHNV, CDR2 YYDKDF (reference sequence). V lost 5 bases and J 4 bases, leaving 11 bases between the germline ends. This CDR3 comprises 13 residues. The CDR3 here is CATSQGKGETQYF. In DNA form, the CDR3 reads TGTGCCACCAGCCAGGGGAAAGGAGAGACCCAGTACTTC.

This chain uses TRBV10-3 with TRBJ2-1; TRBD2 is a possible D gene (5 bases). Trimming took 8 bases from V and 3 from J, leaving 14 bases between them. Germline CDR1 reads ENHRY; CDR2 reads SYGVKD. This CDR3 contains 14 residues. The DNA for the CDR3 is TGTGCCATCCGACCCGGGATAGACTACAATGAGCAGTTCTTC. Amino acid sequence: CAIRPGIDYNEQFF.

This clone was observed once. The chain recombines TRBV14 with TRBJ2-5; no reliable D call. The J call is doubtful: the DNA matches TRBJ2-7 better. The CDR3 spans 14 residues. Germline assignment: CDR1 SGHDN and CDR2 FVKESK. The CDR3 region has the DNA TGTGCCAGCAGCCTAAATGTTGTCTCCTACGAGCAGTACTTC. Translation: CASSLNVVSYEQYF.

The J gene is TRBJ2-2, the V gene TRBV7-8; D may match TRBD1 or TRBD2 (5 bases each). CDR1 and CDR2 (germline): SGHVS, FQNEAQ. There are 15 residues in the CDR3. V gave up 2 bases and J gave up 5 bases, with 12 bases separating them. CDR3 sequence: CASSLIGDGTGELFF. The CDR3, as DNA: TGTGCCAGCAGCTTAATCGGGGACGGGACCGGGGAGCTGTTTTTT.

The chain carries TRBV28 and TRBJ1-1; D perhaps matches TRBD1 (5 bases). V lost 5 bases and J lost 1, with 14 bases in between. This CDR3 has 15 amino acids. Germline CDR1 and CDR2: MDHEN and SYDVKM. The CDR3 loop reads CASSTNGATNTEAFF. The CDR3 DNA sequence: TGTGCCAGCAGTACCAATGGGGCAACGAACACTGAAGCTTTCTTT.

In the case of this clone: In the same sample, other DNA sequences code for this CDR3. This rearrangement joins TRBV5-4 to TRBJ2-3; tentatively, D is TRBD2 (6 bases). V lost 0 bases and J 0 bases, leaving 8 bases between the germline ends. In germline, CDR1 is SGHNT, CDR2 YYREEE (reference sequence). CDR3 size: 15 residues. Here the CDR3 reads CASSLGGTSTDTQYF. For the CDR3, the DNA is TGTGCCAGCAGCTTGGGCGGGACTAGCACAGATACGCAGTATTTT.

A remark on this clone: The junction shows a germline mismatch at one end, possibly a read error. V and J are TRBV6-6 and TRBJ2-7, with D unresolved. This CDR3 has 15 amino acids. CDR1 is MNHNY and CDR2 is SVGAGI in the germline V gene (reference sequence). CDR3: CASCYSESRPYEQYF. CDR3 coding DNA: TGTGCCAGCTGTTACTCGGAAAGCCGACCCTACGAGCAGTACTTC.